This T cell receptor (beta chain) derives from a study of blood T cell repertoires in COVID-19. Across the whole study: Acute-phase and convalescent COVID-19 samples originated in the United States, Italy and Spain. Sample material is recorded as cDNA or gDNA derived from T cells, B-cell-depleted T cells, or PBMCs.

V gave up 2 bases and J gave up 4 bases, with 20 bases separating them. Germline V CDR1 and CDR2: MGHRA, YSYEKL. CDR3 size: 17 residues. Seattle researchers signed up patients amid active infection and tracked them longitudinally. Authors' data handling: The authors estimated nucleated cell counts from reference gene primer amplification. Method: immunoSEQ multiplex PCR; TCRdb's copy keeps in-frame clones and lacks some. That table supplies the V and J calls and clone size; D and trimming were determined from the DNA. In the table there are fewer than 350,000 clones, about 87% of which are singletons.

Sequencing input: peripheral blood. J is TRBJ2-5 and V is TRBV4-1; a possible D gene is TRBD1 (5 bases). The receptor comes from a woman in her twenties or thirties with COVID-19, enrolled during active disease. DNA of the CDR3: TGCGCCAGCAGCCAAATCGACTTGGTACAGGTGGGAGAGACCCAGTACTTC. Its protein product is CASSQIDLVQVGETQYF.